The 7 T cell receptor beta chains below all came from one sample that was sequenced in a study of T cells in Graves' hyperthyroidism and ophthalmopathy. Template material for amplifying TCR beta CDR3 regions consisted of RNA transcripts. The study used the HTBI primer set for a first-round RT-PCR of the TCR CDR3. TCRdb re-derived calls from the multiplex PCR reads in MiXCR, one entry per CDR3 protein. In the table there are roughly 30,000 distinct CDR3 sequences, over 35% of which are singletons. The material sequenced was blood. These receptors all stem from a woman under 40 with Graves' hyperthyroidism.

The J gene is TRBJ2-7, the V gene TRBV9; TRBD2 aligns across 11 bases. In germline, CDR1 is SGDLS, CDR2 YYNGEE. The CDR3 consists of 14 residues. V lost 4 bases, J lost 12 bases, and 12 bases stayed unmatched. This chain's CDR3 is CASSIHRTSGPRYF. CDR3 coding DNA: TGTGCCAGCAGCATACATCGGACTAGCGGGCCAAGGTACTTC.

In its sample, this clonotype was seen many times. CDR3 protein: CASSLSDTEAFF. The CDR3 DNA reads TGTGCCAGCAGTTTATCGGACACTGAAGCTTTCTTT. The chain joins TRBV28 to TRBJ1-1; D not resolved. The germline V gene has CDR1 MDHEN and CDR2 SYDVKM. This CDR3 has 12 amino acids. V was trimmed by 1 base and J by 3 bases, leaving 3 bases between them. Full variable domain (rest looked up from reference TRBV28 and TRBJ1-1): DVKVTQSSRYLVKRTGEKVFLECVQDMDHENMFWYRQDPGLGLRLIYFSYDVKMKEKGDIPEGYSVSREKKERFSLILESASTNQTSMYLCASSLSDTEAFFGQGTRLTVV.

This clonotype has a count of ten or more. Given a much more abundant clone one base away, this may be a read error. The chain joins TRBV20-1 to TRBJ2-7, with D uncertain. The CDR3 runs to 13 residues. Germline V gene lookup returns CDR1 DFQATT and CDR2 SNEGSKA (reference sequence). Trimming took 6 bases from V and 3 from J, leaving 15 bases between them. The CDR3 DNA reads as TGCAGTGCCAATAATGACCAAGACTACGAGCAGTACTTC. Protein sequence: CSANNDQDYEQYF.

This clonotype was observed at least ten times. The chain is built from TRBV11-3 and TRBJ2-7; D unresolved. The CDR3 consists of 15 residues. Between the trimmed V and J ends, which lost 5 bases and 3 bases, there was a span of 17 bases. Germline values: CDR1 SGHNT, CDR2 YENEEA. CDR3 coding DNA: TGTGCCAGCAGCCCATCAAAATTGGTCCTCTACGAGCAGTACTTC. Protein product: CASSPSKLVLYEQYF.

This clonotype occurred many times. The genes are TRBV5-5 and TRBJ1-1; 10 bases line up with TRBD1. CDR1 is SGHKS, CDR2 YYEKEE, per germline (reference sequence). J was trimmed by 4 bases and V by 0 bases; bases with no gene match: 3. This CDR3 is 15 amino acids long. The CDR3 region has the DNA TGTGCCAGCAGCTTGGTAGGACAGGGGGGCACTGAAGCTTTCTTT. Protein product: CASSLVGQGGTEAFF.

In its sample, this clonotype was seen many times. V and J are TRBV29-1 and TRBJ1-4; 12 bases are shared with TRBD1. Germline CDR1 SQVTM, CDR2 ANQGSEA. This CDR3 has 16 amino acids. The J segment lost 0 bases and the V segment lost 7 bases, leaving 6 bases of the junction unmatched. The CDR3 DNA reads as TGCAGCGCCGCGGGACAGGGGGCTTCAACTAATGAAAAACTGTTTTTT. Translated, it gives CSAAGQGASTNEKLFF.

This clonotype is classed as medium-sized. Germline and junction disagree at one end, which may indicate a read error. This chain uses TRBV7-2 with TRBJ2-2, with 7 positions matching TRBD1. CDR1 SGHTA and CDR2 FQGNSA come from the germline V gene. This CDR3 spans 14 amino acids. CDR3 nucleotide sequence: TGTGCTAGCAGCTTCTACAGGGGTTGGGGGGAGCTGTTTTTT. Translation: CASSFYRGWGELFF.